A selection of T cell receptor beta chains follows, all from one sample in a study of CD8 T cells in ankylosing spondylitis. TCRdb independently ran MiXCR on the 5' RACE reads; one entry per CDR3 protein. Of roughly 240,000 distinct CDR3 sequences detected, 7% to 10% appear once; the ten largest clones hold around 4.8%. Input material: blood, either unsorted or a sorted T cell fraction (not recorded which). The receptors here all came from a female donor with ankylosing spondylitis or in good health (not recorded which). Each CDR3 is given with its conserved first and last residue. The listing skips clone size in some rows; elsewhere it reads once, few, many or a size class.

V gene | clone size | CDR3 protein
TRBV20-1 | many | CSAAPGLAGPNEQFF
TRBV20-1 | many | CSARDNRESSGANVLTF
TRBV7-2 | few | CASSSGTTLGTDTQYF
TRBV9 | few | CASSPHPSMDSNYEQYF
TRBV11-2 | many | CASSQSGGGTYYEQYF
TRBV20-1 | many | CSADTGTQYNEQFF
TRBV7-3 | many | CASSLKGDGRELFF
TRBV2 | many | CASSPTSARGGTQYF
TRBV7-2 | many | CASSLRRTGPTGELFF
TRBV20-1 | many | CSARESAQETQYF
TRBV14 | - | CASSQPGTSGLSYNEQFF
TRBV20-1 | many | CSAREDRGDLYSPLHF
TRBV7-9 | many | CASSHSADYGYTF
TRBV11-2 | many | CASSPGRQRTYEQYF
TRBV20-1 | many | CSARAGTVNTEAFF
TRBV7-2 | few | CASSLGGGLVYEQYF
TRBV7-2 | - | CASSFARGTDTNYGYTF
TRBV29-1 | many | CSVRASGTDTQYF
TRBV5-1 | many | CASSQTASGETQYF
TRBV4-3 | many | CASSPMYSGGWSDTQYF
TRBV3-1 | many | CASSRQGAAGELFF
TRBV7-2 | many | CASKEPGQRITDTQYF
TRBV29-1 | many | CSAEDTGTYLNEQFF
TRBV5-1 | many | CASSPIGGDIQYF
TRBV5-6 | many | CASSSVRREAFF
TRBV5-6 | many | CASSFDRGPEAFF
TRBV7-2 | many | CASRSSGGSYNEQFF
TRBV7-3 | many | CASSLTPGGLAGEQFF